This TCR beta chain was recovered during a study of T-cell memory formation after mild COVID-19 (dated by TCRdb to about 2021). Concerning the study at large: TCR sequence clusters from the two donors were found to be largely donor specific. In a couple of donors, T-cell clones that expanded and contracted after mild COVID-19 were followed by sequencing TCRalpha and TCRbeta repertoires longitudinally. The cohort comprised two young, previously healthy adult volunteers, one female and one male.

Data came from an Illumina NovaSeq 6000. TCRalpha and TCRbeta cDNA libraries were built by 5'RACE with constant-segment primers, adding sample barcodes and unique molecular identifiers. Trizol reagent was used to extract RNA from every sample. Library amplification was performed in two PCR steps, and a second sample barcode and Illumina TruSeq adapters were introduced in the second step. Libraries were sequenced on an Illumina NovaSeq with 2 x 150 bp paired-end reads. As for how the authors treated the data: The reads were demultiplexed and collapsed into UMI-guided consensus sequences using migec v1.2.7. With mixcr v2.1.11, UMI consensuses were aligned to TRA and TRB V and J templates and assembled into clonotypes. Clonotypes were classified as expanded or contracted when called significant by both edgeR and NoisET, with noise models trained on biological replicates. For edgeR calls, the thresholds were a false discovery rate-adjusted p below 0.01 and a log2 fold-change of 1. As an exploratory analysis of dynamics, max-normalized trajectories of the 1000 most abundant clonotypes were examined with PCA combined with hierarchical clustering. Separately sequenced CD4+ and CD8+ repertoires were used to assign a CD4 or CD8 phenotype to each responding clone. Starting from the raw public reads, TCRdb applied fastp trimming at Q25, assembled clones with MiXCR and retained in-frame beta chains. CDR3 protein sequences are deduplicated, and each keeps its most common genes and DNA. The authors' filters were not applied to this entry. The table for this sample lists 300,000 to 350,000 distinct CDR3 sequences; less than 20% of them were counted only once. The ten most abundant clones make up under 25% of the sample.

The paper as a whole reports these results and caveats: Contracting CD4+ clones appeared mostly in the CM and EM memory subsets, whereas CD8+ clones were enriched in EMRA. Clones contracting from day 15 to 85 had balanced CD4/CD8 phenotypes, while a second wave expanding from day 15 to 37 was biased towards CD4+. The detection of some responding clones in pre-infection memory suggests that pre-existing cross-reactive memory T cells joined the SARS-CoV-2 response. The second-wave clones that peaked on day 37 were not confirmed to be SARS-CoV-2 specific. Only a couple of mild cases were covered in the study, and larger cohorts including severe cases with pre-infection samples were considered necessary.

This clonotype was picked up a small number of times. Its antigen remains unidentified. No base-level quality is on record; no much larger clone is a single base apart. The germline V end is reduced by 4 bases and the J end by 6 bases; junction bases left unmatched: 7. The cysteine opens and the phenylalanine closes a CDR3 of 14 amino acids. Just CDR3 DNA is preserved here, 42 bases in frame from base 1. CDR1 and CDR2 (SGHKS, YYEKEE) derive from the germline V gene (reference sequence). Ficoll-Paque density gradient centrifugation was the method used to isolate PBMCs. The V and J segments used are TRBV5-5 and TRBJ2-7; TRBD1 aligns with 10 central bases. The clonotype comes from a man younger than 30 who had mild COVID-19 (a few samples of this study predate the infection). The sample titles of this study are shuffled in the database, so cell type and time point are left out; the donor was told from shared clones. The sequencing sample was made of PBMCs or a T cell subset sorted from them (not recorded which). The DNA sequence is TGTGCCAGCAGCCCCGGACAGGGGGTTGCCGAGCAGTACTTC. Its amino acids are CASSPGQGVAEQYF.